This is a list of T cell receptor beta chains from one sample in a study of blood T cell repertoires in COVID-19. The data were produced by immunoSEQ multiplex PCR, yet TCRdb's version contains in-frame clones alone and is incomplete. The top ten clones hold about 2.5% of a sample with 120,000 or so clones, 65% to 80% of them seen once. Sequencing used peripheral blood. The receptors were gathered from a man aged 50 to 60 with acute or convalescent COVID-19. Each CDR3 is given with its conserved first and last residue. Fields, in order: V gene, J gene, D gene, CDR3 protein. The D gene is left open where the match is weak.

V: TRBV9; J: TRBJ2-1; D: TRBD1; CDR3: CASSPQGQGYNEQFF
V: TRBV5-1; J: TRBJ2-1; D: NA; CDR3: CASSLASRAPHNEQFF
V: TRBV15; J: TRBJ1-2; D: NA; CDR3: CATSRAGDSNYGYTF
V: TRBV3-1/TRBV3-2; J: TRBJ1-2; D: NA; CDR3: CASSQRGGYGPYGYTF
V: TRBV7-9; J: TRBJ2-1; D: TRBD2; CDR3: CASSQGGYNEQFF
V: TRBV6-5; J: TRBJ1-6; D: NA; CDR3: CASSWDKLSPLHF
V: TRBV5-1; J: TRBJ2-7; D: TRBD2; CDR3: CASSTASGAYEQYF
V: TRBV7-6; J: TRBJ2-7; D: TRBD1; CDR3: CASSVDRGSNEQYF
V: TRBV5-6; J: TRBJ2-3; D: TRBD2; CDR3: CASSSGLAGVGDTQYF
V: TRBV7-9; J: TRBJ2-1; D: TRBD2; CDR3: CASSLGTSGTDEQFF
V: TRBV28; J: TRBJ2-5; D: TRBD2; CDR3: CASSLWASGSQETQYF
V: TRBV2; J: TRBJ1-1; D: NA; CDR3: CASEQGLNTEAFF
V: TRBV14; J: TRBJ2-7; D: NA; CDR3: CASSPYSGTRSYEQYF
V: TRBV2; J: TRBJ2-2; D: NA; CDR3: CASSRDKYTGELFF
V: TRBV12-3/TRBV12-4; J: TRBJ2-7; D: NA; CDR3: CASRLDGGREQYF
V: TRBV28; J: TRBJ1-5; D: TRBD1; CDR3: CASTPGQGWDQPQHF
V: TRBV4-1; J: TRBJ1-2; D: NA; CDR3: CASSLALTGPYGYTF
V: TRBV2; J: TRBJ2-7; D: NA; CDR3: CASSDVVFFYEQYF
V: TRBV11-3; J: TRBJ2-7; D: NA; CDR3: CASSQTGYEQYF
V: TRBV5-6; J: TRBJ1-6; D: NA; CDR3: CASSLTDYNSPLHF
V: TRBV5-1; J: TRBJ2-3; D: NA; CDR3: CASSLGGQGPDTQYF
V: TRBV5-1; J: TRBJ2-3; D: TRBD2; CDR3: CASSVGLAGVEDTQYF
V: TRBV7-2; J: TRBJ1-1; D: NA; CDR3: CASSAQEWGSGPTEAFF
V: TRBV7-9; J: TRBJ2-2; D: TRBD1; CDR3: CASSFSRGPDTGELFF
V: TRBV28; J: TRBJ2-2; D: NA; CDR3: CASSFRATGELFF
V: TRBV24-1; J: TRBJ2-1; D: TRBD1; CDR3: CATRGQGDNEQFF